Presented here are 26 T cell receptor beta chains from one specimen sequenced in a study of cytomegalovirus exposure and HLA in healthy donors. PCR amplification relied on 60 Vbeta primers (plus 13 Jbeta primers). The table came from immunoSEQ multiplex PCR; TCRdb's copy has only in-frame clones and leaves some out. In the table there are over 100,000 clones, 76% of which are singletons. Sequenced sample: PBMCs. These receptors originate from a woman between 45 and 65 years old in good health and CMV-seropositive.

V and J are TRBV7-9 and TRBJ1-5; TRBD1 agrees at 10 bases. The J segment lost 5 bases and the V segment lost 3 bases, leaving 7 bases of the junction unmatched. Germline V gives CDR1 SEHNR, CDR2 FQNEAQ (reference sequence). The CDR3 length is 16 residues. The CDR3 reads CASSFWDRGRDQPQHF. CDR3 bases: TGTGCCAGCAGCTTCTGGGACAGGGGAAGGGATCAGCCCCAGCATTTT.

In regard to this clone: At one of its ends the junction is not consistent with the germline gene, which may arise from a read error. This chain joins TRBV2 and TRBJ2-3; TRBD2 matches at 9 bases. This CDR3 contains 16 residues. Looked up from germline, CDR1 is SNHLY and CDR2 is FYNNEI. This CDR3 reads CAGRKTSGSNTDTQYF. In DNA, the CDR3 is TGTGCCGGCAGAAAAACTAGCGGGTCCAACACAGATACGCAGTATTTT.

The chain combines TRBV9 with TRBJ1-2, with TRBD1 matching over 8 bases. Looked up from germline, CDR1 is SGDLS and CDR2 is YYNGEE. Losses at the gene ends were 0 bases for V and 4 bases for J; bases not matched to a gene: 8. The CDR3 is 16 amino acids. The CDR3: CASSVGGGQGLYGYTF. CDR3 nucleotides: TGTGCCAGCAGCGTAGGGGGTGGACAGGGTCTCTATGGCTACACCTTC.

V and J are TRBV4-3 and TRBJ2-7; unclear D gene. The germline V and J ends were trimmed by 0 bases and 2 bases, with 11 bases remaining between them. CDR3 length: 15 residues. The germline V gene has CDR1 LGHNA and CDR2 YSLEER. The CDR3 region is CASSQDLGEAYEQYF. The CDR3 DNA follows: TGCGCCAGCAGCCAAGATCTAGGAGAGGCCTACGAGCAGTACTTC.

Points on this clone: A read error may account for a junction end that differs from germline. The chain links TRBV7-3 to TRBJ2-1; 11 nucleotides line up with TRBD2. CDR1 SGHTA and CDR2 FQGTGA come from the germline V gene. CDR3 length: 14 amino acids. The CDR3 DNA reads as TGTGCCAGCAGAGACCCCGGGACTAGCGGAGGCGTGGTCTTC. It translates to CASRDPGTSGGVVF.

The V gene is TRBV28, the J gene TRBJ1-2, with TRBD1 matching over 9 bases. Per the germline V gene, CDR1 is MDHEN and CDR2 is SYDVKM. This CDR3 has 18 residues. V trimming: 4 bases; J trimming: 3 bases; junction bases outside the gene matches: 15. CDR3 nucleotide sequence: TGTGCCAGCAGTTCACCGGGACAGGGCTCTTCGGCGGACTATGGCTACACCTTC. Translated, it gives CASSSPGQGSSADYGYTF.

As for this clone: Other DNA variants within this sample encode the same CDR3. This rearrangement joins TRBV19 to TRBJ1-6, with 10 bases matching TRBD1. In germline, CDR1 is LNHDA, CDR2 SQIVND (reference sequence). Unmatched junction bases numbered 9, after V lost 6 bases and J lost 10 bases. There are 15 residues in the CDR3. The CDR3: CASRPGQGTNSPLHF. In DNA, the CDR3 is TGTGCCAGTAGGCCGGGACAGGGGACCAACTCACCCCTCCACTTT.

This chain connects TRBV29-1 to TRBJ2-7; 8 positions agree with TRBD1. Germline V gives CDR1 SQVTM, CDR2 ANQGSEA. The junction had 6 bases not matched to a gene; V was cut back by 5 bases and J by 9 bases. This CDR3 is built from 11 residues. In nucleotides, the CDR3 is TGCAGCGTTTGGGACAGGTCGCGGCAGTACTTC. Translation gives CSVWDRSRQYF.

This clone has just a few counts. This rearrangement joins TRBV25-1 to TRBJ1-4; possibly TRBD1 for D (5 bases). V shed 0 bases and J shed 7 bases, with 15 bases lying between them. From germline, CDR1 is MGHDK and CDR2 SYGVNS. The CDR3 is 16 residues long. The CDR3 spells CASSEYRGGTGEKLFF. Written as DNA, the CDR3 is TGTGCCAGCAGTGAATATCGCGGGGGGACGGGTGAAAAACTGTTTTTT.

CDR3 region: CASSLTRVGEQYF. CDR3 nucleotides: TGTGCCAGCAGCTTAACCAGGGTGGGCGAGCAGTACTTC. This rearrangement joins TRBV7-2 to TRBJ2-7, with a possible D match to TRBD1 (5 bases). Germline-derived CDR1 and CDR2 are SGHTA and FQGNSA. The CDR3 covers 13 residues. Trimming cost V 2 bases and J 6 bases, with 11 bases left between them.

The rearrangement joins TRBV2 to TRBJ2-7, with D tentatively TRBD2 (5 bases). CDR1 and CDR2 (germline): SNHLY, FYNNEI. Trimming left V 1 base short and J 8 bases short, with 12 bases between. This CDR3 is built from 13 residues. Written as DNA, the CDR3 is TGTGCCAGCAGTGAAGTGGACTCGCTGAAGCAGTACTTC. Residues: CASSEVDSLKQYF.

This clone came up a few times. V and J are TRBV4-1 and TRBJ2-7; TRBD1 agrees at 9 bases. Trimming removed 3 bases from V and 5 bases from J; junction bases left unmatched: 8. CDR3 size: 15 residues. Per the germline V gene, CDR1 is MGHRA and CDR2 is YSYEKL. This chain's CDR3 is CASSQEGTGTDEQYF. The DNA for the CDR3 is TGCGCCAGCAGCCAGGAAGGGACAGGGACGGACGAGCAGTACTTC.

The chain carries TRBV15 and TRBJ2-5, with D perhaps TRBD1 (5 bases). The V end was cut by 1 base, the J end by 0 bases, with 9 bases between. This CDR3 is 15 amino acids long. Germline V gene sequence: CDR1 LNHNV, CDR2 YYDKDF (reference sequence). The CDR3 DNA sequence: TGTGCCACCAGCAGAGGTGGGGCTGACCAAGAGACCCAGTACTTC. It yields the protein CATSRGGADQETQYF. Looking up the rest from reference TRBV15 and TRBJ2-5 gives the full variable domain: DAMVIQNPRYQVTQFGKPVTLSCSQTLNHNVMYWYQQKSSQAPKLLFHYYDKDFNNEADTPDNFQSRRPNTSFCFLDIRSPGLGDTAMYLCATSRGGADQETQYFGPGTRLLVL.

The rearrangement uses TRBV2 and TRBJ2-7, with 9 positions matching TRBD1. The junction had 4 bases not matched to a gene; V was cut back by 11 bases and J by 2 bases. There are 12 residues in the CDR3. The germline gives CDR1 SNHLY, CDR2 FYNNEI. This chain's CDR3 is CAGGDRAYEQYF. In nucleotides, the CDR3 is TGTGCCGGGGGGGACAGGGCCTACGAGCAGTACTTC.

This sequence joins TRBV5-5 and TRBJ2-7; D might be TRBD2 (6 bases). The V gene lost 4 bases and the J gene lost 3 bases, with 20 bases spanning the gap. In germline, CDR1 is SGHKS, CDR2 YYEKEE (reference sequence). The CDR3 runs 16 residues. In nucleotides, the CDR3 is TGTGCCAGCAGCGGACCCGGGCGCGGGGCCTTCTACGAGCAGTACTTC. Translated: CASSGPGRGAFYEQYF.

The chain links TRBV18 to TRBJ2-7; 8 bases match TRBD1. Germline CDR1 KGHSH, CDR2 LQKENI. Trimming took 5 bases from V and 6 from J; bases not matched to a gene: 6. The CDR3 has 13 amino acids. CDR3 protein: CASSGLTGGEQYF. The CDR3 nucleotides read TGTGCCAGCTCAGGTCTTACAGGGGGCGAGCAGTACTTC.

This clone has a handful of counts. V gene TRBV18 combines with J gene TRBJ2-1; 8 bases match TRBD2. Germline V lookup: CDR1 KGHSH, CDR2 LQKENI. This CDR3 has 14 residues. With 3 bases clipped from V and 5 bases from J, the junction kept 3 bases outside the gene matches. The CDR3 loop reads CASSPTSADNEQFF. CDR3 DNA sequence: TGTGCCAGCTCACCGACTAGCGCGGACAATGAGCAGTTCTTC.

On this clone itself: The same CDR3 is also encoded by other DNA sequences in this sample. The genes are TRBV20-1 and TRBJ2-1; TRBD1 matches 8 bases. The CDR3 extends over 11 amino acids. Per the germline V gene, CDR1 is DFQATT and CDR2 is SNEGSKA (reference sequence). V gave up 5 bases and J gave up 10 bases; unmatched junction bases: 4. The CDR3 bases are TGCAGTGCTCGACAGGGGCCCGAGCAGTTCTTC. Its translation is CSARQGPEQFF.

This chain links TRBV15 with TRBJ2-4, with D perhaps TRBD2 (7 bases). The CDR3 is made up of 14 amino acids. In germline, CDR1 is LNHNV, CDR2 YYDKDF (reference sequence). Trimming removed 1 base at V and 8 bases at J, with 12 bases between. The CDR3 DNA is TGTGCCACCAGCAGAGGGCGGGGGCAGGACATTCAGTACTTC. Translating it yields CATSRGRGQDIQYF. Variable domain in full (rest from reference TRBV15 and TRBJ2-4): DAMVIQNPRYQVTQFGKPVTLSCSQTLNHNVMYWYQQKSSQAPKLLFHYYDKDFNNEADTPDNFQSRRPNTSFCFLDIRSPGLGDTAMYLCATSRGRGQDIQYFGAGTRLSVL.

This clone was found a few times. The chain couples TRBV6-4 to TRBJ2-5; 15 bases map to TRBD2. The CDR3 sequence is 19 residues long. Per germline, CDR1 MRHNA and CDR2 SNTAGT. With V trimmed by 6 bases and J by 5 bases, 16 bases remained unmatched. CDR3 sequence (DNA): TGTGCCAGCAGACCCACCGGGACTAGCGGGAGGTCGGGGCAGGAGACCCAGTACTTC. Amino acids: CASRPTGTSGRSGQETQYF.

This clone occurred once. The gene calls are TRBV5-4 and TRBJ2-1, with a possible D match to TRBD2 (6 bases). This CDR3 spans 19 amino acids. Germline CDR1 SGHNT, CDR2 YYREEE (reference sequence). V gave up 0 bases and J gave up 4 bases, with 23 bases separating them. The CDR3 is CASSLGGVSAGPNYNEQFF. DNA of the CDR3: TGTGCCAGCAGCTTGGGCGGGGTCTCAGCGGGTCCGAATTACAATGAGCAGTTCTTC.

The genes are TRBV6-1 and TRBJ2-7; D is possibly TRBD2 (5 bases). Germline V gives CDR1 MNHNS, CDR2 SASEGT. This CDR3 contains 14 residues. V shed 3 bases and J shed 2 bases, with 11 bases lying between them. This CDR3 reads CASSDNRAAYEQYF. CDR3 sequence (DNA): TGTGCCAGCAGTGATAACAGAGCGGCCTACGAGCAGTACTTC.

The gene calls are TRBV5-4 and TRBJ1-5; possible D gene TRBD1, 5 bases. This CDR3 is built from 13 residues. Trimming took off 4 bases at V and 7 bases at J, with 12 bases between the two ends. The germline V gene has CDR1 SGHNT and CDR2 YYREEE (reference sequence). CDR3 sequence (DNA): TGTGCCAGCAGCCAGGGAGGACAACAGCCCCAGCATTTT. It translates to CASSQGGQQPQHF.

The chain combines TRBV7-2 with TRBJ2-5; possibly TRBD1 for D (6 bases). Germline V gene data show CDR1 as SGHTA and CDR2 as FQGNSA. The CDR3 length is 16 residues. Trimming removed 1 base from V and 5 bases from J, with 17 bases in between. The CDR3 region has the DNA TGTGCCAGCAGCTTAGGTCAAGGACAGTCCGGGGAGACCCAGTACTTC. This translates into CASSLGQGQSGETQYF.

As to this clone: The junction and the germline gene differ at one end; a read error may be behind it. The chain couples TRBV7-9 to TRBJ2-5; TRBD2 agrees at 7 bases. The CDR3 is 15 amino acids. CDR1 SEHNR and CDR2 FQNEAQ come from the germline V gene (reference sequence). DNA for the CDR3: TGTTCCAGCAGCTTAGACCGGGAGGTCTGGGAGACCCAGTACTTC. Translated: CSSSLDREVWETQYF.

The V call is TRBV5-8, the J call TRBJ2-3, with TRBD1 matching 7 bases. The CDR3 is made up of 14 amino acids. V lost 4 bases, J lost 5 bases, and 7 bases stayed unmatched. Germline CDR1 and CDR2: SGHTS and YDEGEE. The CDR3 coding sequence is TGTGCCAGCAGCAGGGCAGCAGGGGGAGATACGCAGTATTTT. This encodes CASSRAAGGDTQYF.